The clone carrying this T cell receptor (beta chain) was observed a handful of times. This CDR3 contains 15 residues. CDR1 and CDR2 from the germline V gene are MNHEY and SVGAGI. V was shortened by 6 bases and J by 5 bases, with 19 bases between the two germline ends. In the original workflow: Researchers report that nucleated cell counts were estimated from reference gene primer amplification. Assay: immunoSEQ multiplex PCR; the TCRdb copy retains only in-frame clones and omits some. D and trimming come from the DNA, and the V and J calls and clone size come from that table. The table has 65,000 to 70,000 clones, just under 80% seen once. This sample is part of a study of blood T cell repertoires in COVID-19. Across the whole study: The United States, Italy and Spain were the sources of the acute and convalescent COVID-19 samples. Nucleic acid was either cDNA or gDNA, and it came from T cells, B-cell-depleted T cells, or PBMCs.

Sequencing used peripheral blood. The TCR originated in a human donor in a cohort sampled during active COVID-19. The chain combines TRBV6-5 with TRBJ2-5; the D gene is possibly TRBD1 (6 bases). The CDR3 loop is CASRGTSGRPETQYF. The CDR3 nucleotides read TGTGCCAGCAGGGGGACAAGTGGGCGACCGGAGACCCAGTACTTC.